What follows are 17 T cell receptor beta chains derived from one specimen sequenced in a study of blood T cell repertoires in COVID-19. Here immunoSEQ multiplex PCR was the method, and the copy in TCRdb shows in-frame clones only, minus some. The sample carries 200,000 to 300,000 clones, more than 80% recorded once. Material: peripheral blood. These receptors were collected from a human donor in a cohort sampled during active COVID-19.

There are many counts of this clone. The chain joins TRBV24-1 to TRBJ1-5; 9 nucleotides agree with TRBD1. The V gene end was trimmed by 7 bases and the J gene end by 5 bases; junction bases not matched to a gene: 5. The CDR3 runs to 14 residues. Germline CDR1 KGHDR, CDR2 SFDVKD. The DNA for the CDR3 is TGTGCCACCAGCGCAAGACAGGGGGATCAGCCCCAGCATTTT. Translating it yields CATSARQGDQPQHF.

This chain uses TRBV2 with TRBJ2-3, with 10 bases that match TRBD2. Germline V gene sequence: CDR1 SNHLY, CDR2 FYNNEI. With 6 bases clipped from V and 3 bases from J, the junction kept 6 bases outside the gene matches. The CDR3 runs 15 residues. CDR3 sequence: CASRPAGGPTDTQYF. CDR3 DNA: TGTGCCAGCAGACCAGCGGGGGGGCCGACAGATACGCAGTATTTT. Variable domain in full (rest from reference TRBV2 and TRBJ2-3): EPEVTQTPSHQVTQMGQEVILRCVPISNHLYFYWYRQILGQKVEFLVSFYNNEISEKSEIFDDQFSVERPDGSNFTLKIRSTKLEDSAMYFCASRPAGGPTDTQYFGPGTRLTVL.

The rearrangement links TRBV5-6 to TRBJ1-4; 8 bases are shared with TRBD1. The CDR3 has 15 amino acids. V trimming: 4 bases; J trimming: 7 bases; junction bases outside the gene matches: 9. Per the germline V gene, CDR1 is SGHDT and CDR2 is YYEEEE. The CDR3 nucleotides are TGTGCCAGCAGCGCTCGGACAGGGCGGTTTGAAAAACTGTTTTTT. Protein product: CASSARTGRFEKLFF.

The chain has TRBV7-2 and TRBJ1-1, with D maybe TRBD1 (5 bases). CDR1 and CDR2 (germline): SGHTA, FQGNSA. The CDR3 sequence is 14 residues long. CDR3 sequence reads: CALGQRTMNTEAFF. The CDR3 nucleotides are TGTGCTCTCGGACAACGCACAATGAACACTGAAGCTTTCTTT.

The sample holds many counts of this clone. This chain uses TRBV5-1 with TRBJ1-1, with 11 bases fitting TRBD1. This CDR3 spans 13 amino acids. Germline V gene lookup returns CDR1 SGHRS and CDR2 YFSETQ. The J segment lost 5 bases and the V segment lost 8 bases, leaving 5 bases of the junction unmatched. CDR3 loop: CASRTGGETEAFF. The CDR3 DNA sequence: TGCGCCAGTAGGACAGGGGGCGAGACTGAAGCTTTCTTT. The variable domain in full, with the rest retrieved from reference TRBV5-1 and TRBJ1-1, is KAGVTQTPRYLIKTRGQQVTLSCSPISGHRSVSWYQQTPGQGLQFLFEYFSETQRNKGNFPGRFSGRQFSNSRSEMNVSTLELGDSALYLCASRTGGETEAFFGQGTRLTVV.

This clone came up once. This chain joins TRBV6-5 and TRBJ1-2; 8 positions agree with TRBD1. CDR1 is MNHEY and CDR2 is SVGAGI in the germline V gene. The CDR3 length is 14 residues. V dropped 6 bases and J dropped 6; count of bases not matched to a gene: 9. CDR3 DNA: TGTGCCAGCAGGGAGGGACAGGCAAGAAATGGCTACACCTTC. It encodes CASREGQARNGYTF.

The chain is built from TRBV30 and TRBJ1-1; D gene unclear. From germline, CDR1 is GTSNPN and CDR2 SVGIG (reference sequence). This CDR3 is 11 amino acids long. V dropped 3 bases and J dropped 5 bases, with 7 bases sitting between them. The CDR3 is CAWSQKTEAFF. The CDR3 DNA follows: TGTGCCTGGAGCCAGAAAACTGAAGCTTTCTTT.

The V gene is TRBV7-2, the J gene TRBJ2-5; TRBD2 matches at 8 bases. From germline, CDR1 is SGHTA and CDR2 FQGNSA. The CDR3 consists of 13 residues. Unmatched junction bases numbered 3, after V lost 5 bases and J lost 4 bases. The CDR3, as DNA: TGTGCCAGCAGCCGGGGGGGAAGAGAGACCCAGTACTTC. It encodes CASSRGGRETQYF.

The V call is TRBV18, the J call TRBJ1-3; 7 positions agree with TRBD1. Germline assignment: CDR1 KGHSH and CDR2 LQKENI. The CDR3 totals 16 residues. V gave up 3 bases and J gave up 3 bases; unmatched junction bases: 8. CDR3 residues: CASSPIQGINGNTIYF. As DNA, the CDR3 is TGTGCCAGCTCACCCATACAGGGGATTAATGGAAACACCATATATTTT.

The DNA for the CDR3 is TGTGCCAGCAGTTCAGCGCATAGTCGCGAGCAGTTCTTC. Protein: CASSSAHSREQFF. The chain carries TRBV2 and TRBJ2-1; D gene unclear. V dropped 5 bases and J dropped 10 bases, with 15 bases sitting between them. This CDR3 comprises 13 residues. Germline V gives CDR1 SNHLY, CDR2 FYNNEI.

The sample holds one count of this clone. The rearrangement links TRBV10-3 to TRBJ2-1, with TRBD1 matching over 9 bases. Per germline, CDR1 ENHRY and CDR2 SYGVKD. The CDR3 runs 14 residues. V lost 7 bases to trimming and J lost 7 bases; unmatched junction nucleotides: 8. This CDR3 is CAIMDRGSGNEQFF. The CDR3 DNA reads TGTGCCATCATGGACAGGGGATCGGGAAATGAGCAGTTCTTC.

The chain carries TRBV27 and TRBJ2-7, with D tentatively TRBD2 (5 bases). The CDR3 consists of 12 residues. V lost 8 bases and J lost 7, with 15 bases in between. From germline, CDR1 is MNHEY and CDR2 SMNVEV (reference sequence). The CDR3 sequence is CASLSPGREQYF. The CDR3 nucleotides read TGTGCCAGCCTGAGCCCGGGGAGAGAGCAGTACTTC.

The chain's CDR3 is CASSSLRGSSGGYTF. In DNA form, the CDR3 reads TGTGCCAGCAGCTCGCTAAGGGGCTCCAGCGGGGGCTACACCTTC. This chain connects TRBV11-2 to TRBJ1-2, with a tentative D call TRBD1 (5 bases). The germline CDR1 and CDR2 sequences are SGHAT and FQNNGV. The CDR3 spans 15 residues. Between the trimmed V and J ends, which lost 4 bases and 8 bases, there was a span of 20 bases.

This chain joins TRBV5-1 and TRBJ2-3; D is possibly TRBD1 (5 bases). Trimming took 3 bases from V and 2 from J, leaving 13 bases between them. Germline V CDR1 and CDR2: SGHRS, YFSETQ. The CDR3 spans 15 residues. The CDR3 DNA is TGCGCCAGCAGCTCCCAGGGAAGTTACACAGATACGCAGTATTTT. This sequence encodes CASSSQGSYTDTQYF.

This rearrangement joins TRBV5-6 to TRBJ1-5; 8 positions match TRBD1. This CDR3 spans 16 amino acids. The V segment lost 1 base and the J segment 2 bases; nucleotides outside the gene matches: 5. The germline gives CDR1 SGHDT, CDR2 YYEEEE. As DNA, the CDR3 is TGTGCCAGCAGCTTGACGACAGGGGTTGGCAATCAGCCCCAGCATTTT. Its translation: CASSLTTGVGNQPQHF.

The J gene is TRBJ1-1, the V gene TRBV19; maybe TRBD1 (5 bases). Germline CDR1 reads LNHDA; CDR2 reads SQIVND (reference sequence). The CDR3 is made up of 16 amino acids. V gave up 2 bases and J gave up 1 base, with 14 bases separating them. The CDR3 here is CASSIRTGHGNTEAFF. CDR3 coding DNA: TGTGCCAGTAGTATACGAACAGGACATGGGAACACTGAAGCTTTCTTT.

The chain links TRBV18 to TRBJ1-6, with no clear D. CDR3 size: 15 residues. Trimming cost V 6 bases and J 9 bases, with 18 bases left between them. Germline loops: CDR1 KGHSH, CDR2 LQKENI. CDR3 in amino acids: CASSPAGLLGSPLHF. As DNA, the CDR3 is TGTGCCAGCTCCCCCGCGGGGTTACTGGGTTCACCCCTCCACTTT.